The next 23 T cell receptor beta chains were all read from a single sample in a study of beta chain features in type 1 diabetes. The investigators reverse transcribed all of the isolated RNA, so they sequenced expressed TCRB transcripts. Measured with immunoSEQ multiplex PCR; TCRdb has only the in-frame clones, and not every one. The sample gives 200,000 to 250,000 clones, about a tenth of which show up once; less than 1.5% is in the top ten. Sequencing was done on a sample of central memory CD4+ T cells from blood. These TCRs come from a man between 18 and 29 years old in good health.

V is TRBV11-1 and J is TRBJ2-3, with 9 bases matching TRBD1. After removal of 4 bases from V and 6 bases from J, the junction contained 11 bases not matched to a gene. Germline CDR1 SGHAT, CDR2 FQDESV (reference sequence). There are 16 residues in the CDR3. The DNA of the CDR3 is TGTGCCAGCAGCTGGGAGGGAACAGGGGGCGAGGATACGCAGTATTTT. Translation: CASSWEGTGGEDTQYF. Complete variable domain (other parts from reference TRBV11-1 and TRBJ2-3): EAEVAQSPRYKITEKSQAVAFWCDPISGHATLYWYRQILGQGPELLVQFQDESVVDDSQLPKDRFSAERLKGVDSTLKIQPAELGDSAMYLCASSWEGTGGEDTQYFGPGTRLTVL.

This clone has a handful of counts. The CDR3 coding sequence is TGTGCCAGCTCACCCGGGACAGGGTACACTGAAGCTTTCTTT. Translated: CASSPGTGYTEAFF. V is TRBV18 and J is TRBJ1-1; 9 bases are shared with TRBD1. Trimming at V came to 3 bases and at J to 3 bases, leaving 2 bases not matched to a gene. CDR3 length equals 14 residues. CDR1 and CDR2 (germline): KGHSH, LQKENI. Looking up the rest from reference TRBV18 and TRBJ1-1 gives the full variable domain: NAGVMQNPRHLVRRRGQEARLRCSPMKGHSHVYWYRQLPEEGLKFMVYLQKENIIDESGMPKERFSAEFPKEGPSILRIQQVVRGDSAAYFCASSPGTGYTEAFFGQGTRLTVV.

V and J are TRBV10-3 and TRBJ2-7; TRBD2 agrees at 11 bases. V lost 5 bases, J lost 2 bases, and 11 bases stayed unmatched. The V gene's germline CDR1 is ENHRY and CDR2 SYGVKD. CDR3 length: 17 amino acids. CDR3 loop: CAISNRGLAGFAYEQYF. The CDR3 DNA is TGTGCCATCAGTAACAGAGGACTAGCGGGTTTCGCCTACGAGCAGTACTTC.

The genes are TRBV5-6 and TRBJ1-2, with D hard to call. Germline CDR1 SGHDT, CDR2 YYEEEE. V was pared by 0 bases and J by 6 bases, with 9 bases between. The CDR3 totals 13 residues. CDR3 region: CASSLERTHGYTF. The CDR3 nucleotides are TGTGCCAGCAGCTTGGAAAGGACGCATGGCTACACCTTC.

The chain combines TRBV6-5 with TRBJ2-5, with 7 nucleotides matching TRBD1. V dropped 2 bases and J dropped 2; count of bases not matched to a gene: 5. The CDR3 contains 15 residues. Germline-derived CDR1 and CDR2 are MNHEY and SVGAGI. Here the CDR3 reads CASSYPSGQQETQYF. The CDR3 DNA sequence: TGTGCCAGCAGTTACCCCTCGGGACAGCAAGAGACCCAGTACTTC.

There are a few counts of this clone. This sample also contains other DNA sequences that code for the same CDR3. The chain has TRBV7-9 and TRBJ2-7, with 10 bases aligning to TRBD1. This CDR3 is 14 amino acids long. The V gene's germline CDR1 is SEHNR and CDR2 FQNEAQ (reference sequence). With 5 bases clipped from V and 3 bases from J, the junction kept 4 bases outside the gene matches. CDR3 amino acids: CASSLGTGVYEQYF. As DNA, the CDR3 is TGTGCCAGCAGCCTCGGGACAGGGGTCTACGAGCAGTACTTC.

Worth noting for this clone: Distinct nucleotide sequences in the sample also encode this CDR3. The CDR3 is CASSLGVGETQYF. CDR3 nucleotides: TGCGCCAGCAGCTTGGGCGTGGGCGAGACCCAGTACTTC. The rearrangement uses TRBV5-1 and TRBJ2-5; no firm D call. Per the germline V gene, CDR1 is SGHRS and CDR2 is YFSETQ. The length of the CDR3 is 13 residues. Deletions cut 0 bases from V and 5 bases from J, with 8 bases between. Filled out from reference TRBV5-1 and TRBJ2-5, the complete variable domain reads KAGVTQTPRYLIKTRGQQVTLSCSPISGHRSVSWYQQTPGQGLQFLFEYFSETQRNKGNFPGRFSGRQFSNSRSEMNVSTLELGDSALYLCASSLGVGETQYFGPGTRLLVL.

This clone was counted between two and nine times. The chain has TRBV5-4 and TRBJ2-3; weak D call: TRBD2 (5 bases). V lost 4 bases, J lost 3 bases, and 9 bases lay in between. The germline CDR1 and CDR2 sequences are SGHNT and YYREEE (reference sequence). CDR3 length: 13 amino acids. CDR3: CASSHTGTDTQYF. The CDR3 nucleotides are TGTGCCAGCAGCCATACGGGGACAGATACGCAGTATTTT.

A few counts support this clone. CDR3 region: CASSPRLVDEQFF. The CDR3 nucleotides are TGTGCCAGCAGCCCGAGACTAGTAGATGAGCAGTTCTTC. V is TRBV7-8 and J is TRBJ2-1; D is possibly TRBD2 (6 bases). The CDR3 has 13 residues. The germline V gene encodes CDR1 SGHVS and CDR2 FQNEAQ. Trimming took off 5 bases at V and 8 bases at J, with 13 bases between the two ends. The complete variable domain, with remaining parts taken from reference TRBV7-8 and TRBJ2-1, reads GAGVSQSPRYKVAKRGQDVALRCDPISGHVSLFWYQQALGQGPEFLTYFQNEAQLDKSGLPSDRFFAERPEGSVSTLKIQRTQQEDSAVYLCASSPRLVDEQFFGPGTRLTVL.

The chain couples TRBV7-3 to TRBJ2-3; 13 bases are shared with TRBD2. This CDR3 is 15 amino acids long. With 4 bases clipped from V and 4 bases from J, the junction kept 2 bases outside the gene matches. CDR1 SGHTA and CDR2 FQGTGA come from the germline V gene. The CDR3, as DNA: TGTGCCAGCAGCTCGGGACTAGCGGGACCAGATACGCAGTATTTT. Translation gives CASSSGLAGPDTQYF.

This clone was seen a few times. CDR3 loop: CSVETAAYEQYF. For the CDR3, the DNA is TGCAGCGTTGAGACAGCTGCCTACGAGCAGTACTTC. The genes are TRBV29-1 and TRBJ2-5, with D possibly matching TRBD1 (5 bases). The J call may be faulty, since TRBJ2-7 better matches the DNA end. From germline, CDR1 is SQVTM and CDR2 ANQGSEA. The length of the CDR3 is 12 residues.

J is TRBJ1-4 and V is TRBV14; D remains unclear. V gave up 4 bases and J gave up 0 bases, with 12 bases separating them. From germline, CDR1 is SGHDN and CDR2 FVKESK. This CDR3 spans 16 amino acids. The CDR3 coding sequence is TGTGCCAGCAGCCGCTCGGGCAGCGCAACTAATGAAAAACTGTTTTTT. It is translated as CASSRSGSATNEKLFF.

This clone showed up many times. V and J are TRBV2 and TRBJ2-7; D is unresolved. The germline CDR1 and CDR2 sequences are SNHLY and FYNNEI. V lost 3 bases, J lost 5 bases, and 8 bases lay in between. The CDR3 is made up of 12 amino acids. In DNA, the CDR3 is TGTGCCAGCAGTGATGACTGGGACGAGCAGTACTTC. It yields the protein CASSDDWDEQYF.

This clone was counted many times. J is TRBJ2-1 and V is TRBV7-2; no clear D gene. Germline values: CDR1 SGHTA, CDR2 FQGNSA. The V and J ends lost 5 bases and 15 bases respectively, with 14 bases between them. CDR3 length: 11 amino acids. The CDR3 DNA is TGTGCCAGCAGCCCCCGAGAGTTAGCGTTCTTC. Encoded protein: CASSPRELAFF.

This chain joins TRBV28 and TRBJ1-1; D gene ambiguous. CDR3 length equals 11 residues. Germline V CDR1 and CDR2: MDHEN, SYDVKM. V was cut by 5 bases and J by 4 bases, with 5 bases left in between. This CDR3 is CASSTPTEAFF. CDR3 DNA: TGTGCCAGCAGTACCCCCACTGAAGCTTTCTTT.

This clone was recorded a few times. J is TRBJ2-7 and V is TRBV5-1, with 7 bases matching TRBD1. V lost 4 bases to trimming and J lost 0 bases; unmatched junction nucleotides: 4. CDR1 SGHRS and CDR2 YFSETQ come from the germline V gene. The CDR3 length is 14 residues. DNA for the CDR3: TGCGCCAGCAGCCCAGGACAGGCCTCCTACGAGCAGTACTTC. This encodes CASSPGQASYEQYF. Variable domain in full (rest from reference TRBV5-1 and TRBJ2-7): KAGVTQTPRYLIKTRGQQVTLSCSPISGHRSVSWYQQTPGQGLQFLFEYFSETQRNKGNFPGRFSGRQFSNSRSEMNVSTLELGDSALYLCASSPGQASYEQYFGPGTRLTVT.

The chain carries TRBV18 and TRBJ2-2; D gene ambiguous. This CDR3 is built from 12 residues. Per germline, CDR1 KGHSH and CDR2 LQKENI. Trimming shortened V by 2 bases and J by 6 bases, and 4 bases separated the two germline ends. CDR3: CASSPGPGELFF. CDR3 bases: TGTGCCAGCTCACCAGGTCCCGGGGAGCTGTTTTTT.

The V and J genes are TRBV10-3 and TRBJ2-5, with TRBD2 matching 14 bases. CDR1 is ENHRY and CDR2 is SYGVKD in the germline V gene. Trimming at V came to 3 bases and at J to 5 bases, leaving 8 bases not matched to a gene. The CDR3 is 17 amino acids. The CDR3 nucleotides are TGTGCCATCAGTGATTCGACTAGCGGGAGGGCCGGGGAGACCCAGTACTTC. The encoded protein is CAISDSTSGRAGETQYF.

A remark on this clone: The sample holds other DNA sequences that translate to the same CDR3. This chain joins TRBV18 and TRBJ2-5; possible D gene TRBD1, 6 bases. V lost 0 bases and J 2 bases, leaving 7 bases between the germline ends. CDR1 is KGHSH, CDR2 LQKENI, per germline. The length of the CDR3 is 14 residues. The CDR3 bases are TGTGCCAGCTCACCACCGGGACAACAAGAGACCCAGTACTTC. It encodes CASSPPGQQETQYF.

In its sample, this clone was seen a few times. V and J are TRBV5-1 and TRBJ2-6; D is perhaps TRBD1 (6 bases). The CDR3 covers 14 residues. Trimming pared 4 bases from V and 7 bases from J, leaving 12 bases between. CDR1 SGHRS and CDR2 YFSETQ come from the germline V gene. The CDR3 here is CASSRTAPANVLTF. The CDR3 DNA sequence: TGCGCCAGCAGCCGGACAGCTCCTGCCAACGTCCTGACTTTC.

The V and J genes are TRBV20-1 and TRBJ2-1; 7 positions match TRBD2. Per germline, CDR1 DFQATT and CDR2 SNEGSKA (reference sequence). The CDR3 runs to 11 residues. The junction had 4 bases not matched to a gene; V was cut back by 5 bases and J by 9 bases. The CDR3 DNA is TGCAGTGCTGCTTCGGGGGGTGAGCAGTTCTTC. Translation: CSAASGGEQFF.

This sequence joins TRBV6-1 and TRBJ2-7; D tentatively fits TRBD1 or TRBD2 (5 bases each). Per germline, CDR1 MNHNS and CDR2 SASEGT. V lost 10 bases and J 4 bases, leaving 14 bases between the germline ends. The CDR3 loop spans 12 amino acids. The CDR3 loop reads CAIARGPYEQYF. The DNA for the CDR3 is TGTGCCATTGCTCGGGGACCGTACGAGCAGTACTTC.

This clone was counted between two and nine times. The genes are TRBV9 and TRBJ2-1; D call uncertain. Per the germline V gene, CDR1 is SGDLS and CDR2 is YYNGEE. The CDR3 length is 13 residues. V lost 1 base and J lost 6, with 8 bases in between. CDR3 DNA: TGTGCCAGCAGCGTAATCTATTCCAATGAGCAGTTCTTC. This translates into CASSVIYSNEQFF.